This note documents a single T cell receptor beta chain sequence. This clone came up a few times. Its antigen remains undetermined. No base-level quality is on record; no much larger clone is a single base apart. Whole blood was collected in K2EDTA tubes by collaborating institutions according to the institutions' own protocols. For TCRbeta analysis, collaborators shipped samples in one of three forms: frozen whole blood, isolated PBMCs, or DNA extracted from either of those sample types. These data originate in a study of blood T cell repertoires in COVID-19 (dated by TCRdb to the early 2020s). A note on the overall study: Samples covering the acute and convalescent phases of COVID-19 were provided by collaborators in the United States, Italy and Spain. The prospective study material was composed of cDNA or gDNA derived from T cells, B-cell-depleted T cells, or PBMCs. The dataset comprised deeply sampled blood TCRbeta repertoires from subjects exposed to, actively infected with, or recovered from COVID-19. The repertoires were made available in a free public database intended to serve as a resource for research on the immune response to SARS-CoV-2. Samples were obtained from the ongoing ImmuneRACE study (first 160 participants) and from 950 to 1,500 subjects provided by 6 global collaborators. Sample metadata almost always included a de-identified subject ID, COVID-19 status, age in years and sex. HLA class I and class II types, where available, came from metadata supplied by the sample provider rather than from assay-based typing. Points the paper makes about the study in general: The quantity of clinical and demographic metadata differed by source and by participant and was supplied without curation.

TCRbeta CDR3 regions were amplified from genomic DNA using the immunoSEQ Assay, a bias-controlled multiplex PCR. In the source study's methods: The number of nucleated cells in each sample was estimated from the amplification of reference gene primers within the assay. To quantify the absolute abundance of each unique TCRbeta CDR3 rearrangement, sequence reads were collapsed and filtered. For each sample, productive Simpson clonality was calculated as the square root of Simpson's diversity index over productive rearrangements. TCRdb took over this immuneACCESS table, retaining in-frame rearrangements with V and J assigned. Such tables are incomplete; in checked studies, under half of the missing clones stem from an unresolved V gene, and the remainder is unexplained. The DNA was the basis for D and trimming; V, J and clone size are from that table. The sample table shows fewer than 200,000 clones, and about 85% are seen once. The top ten clones comprise approximately 1% of the sample.

Clipping removes 7 bases from V and 3 bases from J, with 7 as the unmatched junction base count. The CDR3 runs 15 amino acids, cysteine and phenylalanine included. Just the 45-base CDR3 DNA is kept, in frame starting at base 1. Taken from the germline V gene, the CDR1 and CDR2 loops are MNHEY and SVGAGI. Sequencing was carried out using peripheral blood. The chain links TRBV6-5 with TRBJ2-1; TRBD1 matches 9 bases in the middle. This TCR was recovered from a man aged 35-49 years with acute or convalescent COVID-19. CDR3 sequence: CASNTGQGFYNEQFF. In nucleotides, the sequence is TGTGCCAGCAACACAGGACAGGGGTTCTACAATGAGCAGTTCTTC.